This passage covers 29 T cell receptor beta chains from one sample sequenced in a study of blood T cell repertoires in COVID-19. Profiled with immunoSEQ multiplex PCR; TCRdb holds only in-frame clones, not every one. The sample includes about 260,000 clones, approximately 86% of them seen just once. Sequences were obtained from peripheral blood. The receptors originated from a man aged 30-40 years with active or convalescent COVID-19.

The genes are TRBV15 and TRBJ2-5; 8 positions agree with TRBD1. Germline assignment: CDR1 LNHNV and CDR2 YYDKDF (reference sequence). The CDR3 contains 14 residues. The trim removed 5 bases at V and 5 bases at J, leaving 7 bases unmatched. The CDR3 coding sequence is TGTGCCACCAGCCGAATGGACAGGGCGGAGACCCAGTACTTC. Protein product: CATSRMDRAETQYF.

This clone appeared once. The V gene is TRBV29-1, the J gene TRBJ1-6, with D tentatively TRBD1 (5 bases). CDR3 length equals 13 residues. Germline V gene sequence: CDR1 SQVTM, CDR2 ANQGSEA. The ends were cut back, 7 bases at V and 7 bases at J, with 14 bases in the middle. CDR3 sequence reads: CSGPVAGNSPLHF. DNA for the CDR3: TGCAGCGGACCGGTGGCAGGGAATTCACCCCTCCACTTT.

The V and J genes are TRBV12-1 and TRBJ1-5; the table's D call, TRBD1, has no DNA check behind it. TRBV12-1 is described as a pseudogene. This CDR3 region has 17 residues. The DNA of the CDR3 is TGTGCCAGCAGCTTTGTCCCCTTAGACAGGGCCAATCAGCCCCAGCATTTT. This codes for CASSFVPLDRANQPQHF.

DNA of the CDR3: TGTGCCAGCAGTTACGGGACAGGGGAATACAATGAGCAGTTCTTC. Its protein is CASSYGTGEYNEQFF. This chain uses TRBV6-5 with TRBJ2-1, with TRBD1 matching 10 bases. Trimming removed 2 bases from V and 4 bases from J; junction bases left unmatched: 2. CDR3 length: 15 amino acids. Germline CDR1 MNHEY, CDR2 SVGAGI.

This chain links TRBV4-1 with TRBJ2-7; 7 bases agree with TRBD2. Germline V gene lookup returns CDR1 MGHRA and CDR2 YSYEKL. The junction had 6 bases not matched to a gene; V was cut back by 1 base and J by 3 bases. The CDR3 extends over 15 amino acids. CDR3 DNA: TGCGCCAGCAGCCAAGCTACTAGCGCCGACTACGAGCAGTACTTC. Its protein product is CASSQATSADYEQYF.

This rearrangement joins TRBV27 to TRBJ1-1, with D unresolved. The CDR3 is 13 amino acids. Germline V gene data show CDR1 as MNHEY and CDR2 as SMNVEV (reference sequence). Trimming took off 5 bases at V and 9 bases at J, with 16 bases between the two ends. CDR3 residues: CASSPRAGLKAFF. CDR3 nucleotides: TGTGCCAGCAGTCCTCGGGCAGGACTTAAAGCTTTCTTT.

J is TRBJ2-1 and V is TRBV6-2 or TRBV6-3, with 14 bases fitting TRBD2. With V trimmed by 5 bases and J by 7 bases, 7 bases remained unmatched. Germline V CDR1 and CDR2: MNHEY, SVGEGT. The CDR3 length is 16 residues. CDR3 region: CASSHRTSGGRNEQFF. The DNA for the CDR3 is TGTGCCAGCAGTCACCGGACTAGCGGGGGGCGGAATGAGCAGTTCTTC.

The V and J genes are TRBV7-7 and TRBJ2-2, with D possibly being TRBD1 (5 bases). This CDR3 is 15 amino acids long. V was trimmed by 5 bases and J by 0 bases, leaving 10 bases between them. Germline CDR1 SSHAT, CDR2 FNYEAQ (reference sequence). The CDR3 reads CASSPRQPNTGELFF. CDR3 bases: TGTGCCAGCAGCCCCCGACAGCCGAACACCGGGGAGCTGTTTTTT.

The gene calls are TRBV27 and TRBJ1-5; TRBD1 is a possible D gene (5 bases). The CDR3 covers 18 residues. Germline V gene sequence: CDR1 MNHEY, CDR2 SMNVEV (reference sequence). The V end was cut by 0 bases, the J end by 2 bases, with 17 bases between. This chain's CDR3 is CASSLSKLPGQGNQPQHF. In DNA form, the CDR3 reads TGTGCCAGCAGTTTATCGAAGCTTCCAGGGCAGGGCAATCAGCCCCAGCATTTT.

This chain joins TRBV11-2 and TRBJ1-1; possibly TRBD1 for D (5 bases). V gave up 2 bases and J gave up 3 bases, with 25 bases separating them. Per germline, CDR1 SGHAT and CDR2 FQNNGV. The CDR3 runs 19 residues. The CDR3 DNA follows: TGTGCCAGCAGCTTATTTCTGGAGATCACCGCAGGGCGTGACACTGAAGCTTTCTTT. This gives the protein CASSLFLEITAGRDTEAFF.

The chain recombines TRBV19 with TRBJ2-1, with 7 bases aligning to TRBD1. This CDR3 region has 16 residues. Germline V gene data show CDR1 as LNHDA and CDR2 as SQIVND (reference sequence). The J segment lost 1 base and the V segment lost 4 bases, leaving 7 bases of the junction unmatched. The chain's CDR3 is CASSRDSSRSYNEQFF. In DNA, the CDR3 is TGTGCCAGTAGTAGGGACAGTTCCCGTTCCTACAATGAGCAGTTCTTC. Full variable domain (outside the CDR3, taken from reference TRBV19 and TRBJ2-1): DGGITQSPKYLFRKEGQNVTLSCEQNLNHDAMYWYRQDPGQGLRLIYYSQIVNDFQKGDIAEGYSVSREKKESFPLTVTSAQKNPTAFYLCASSRDSSRSYNEQFFGPGTRLTVL.

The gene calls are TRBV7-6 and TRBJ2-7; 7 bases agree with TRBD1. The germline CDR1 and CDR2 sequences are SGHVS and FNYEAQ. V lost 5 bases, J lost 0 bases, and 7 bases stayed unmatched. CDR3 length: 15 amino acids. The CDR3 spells CASSRQQGNSYEQYF. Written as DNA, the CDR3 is TGTGCCAGCAGCCGCCAACAGGGGAACTCCTACGAGCAGTACTTC.

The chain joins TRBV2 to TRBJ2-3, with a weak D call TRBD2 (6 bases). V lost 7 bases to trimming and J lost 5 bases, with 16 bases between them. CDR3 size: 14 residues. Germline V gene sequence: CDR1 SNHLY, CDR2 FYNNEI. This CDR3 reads CASTLRAGLDTQYF. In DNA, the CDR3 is TGTGCCAGCACCTTGAGGGCGGGGTTAGATACGCAGTATTTT.

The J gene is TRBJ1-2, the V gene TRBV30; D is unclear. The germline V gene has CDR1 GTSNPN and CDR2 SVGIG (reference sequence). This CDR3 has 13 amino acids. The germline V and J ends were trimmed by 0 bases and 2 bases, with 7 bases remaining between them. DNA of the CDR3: TGTGCCTGGAGTGTACCCGGGAACTATGGCTACACCTTC. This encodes CAWSVPGNYGYTF.

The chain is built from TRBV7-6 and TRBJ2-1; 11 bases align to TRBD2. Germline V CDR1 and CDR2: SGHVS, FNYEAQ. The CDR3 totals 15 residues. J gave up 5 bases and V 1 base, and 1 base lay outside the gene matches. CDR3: CASSLGTSGHNEQFF. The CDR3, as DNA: TGTGCCAGCAGCTTAGGGACTAGCGGGCACAATGAGCAGTTCTTC.

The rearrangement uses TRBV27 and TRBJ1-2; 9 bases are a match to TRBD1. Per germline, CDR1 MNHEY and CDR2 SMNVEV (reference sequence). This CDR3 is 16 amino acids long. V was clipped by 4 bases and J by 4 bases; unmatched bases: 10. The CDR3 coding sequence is TGTGCCAGCAGTTCACCTCAGACAGGGGGTATCTATGGCTACACCTTC. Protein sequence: CASSSPQTGGIYGYTF.

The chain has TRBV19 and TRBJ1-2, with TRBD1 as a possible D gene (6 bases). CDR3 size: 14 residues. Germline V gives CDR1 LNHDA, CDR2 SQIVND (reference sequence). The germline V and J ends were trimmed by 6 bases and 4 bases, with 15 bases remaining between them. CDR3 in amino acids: CASSSIGGGYGYTF. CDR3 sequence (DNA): TGTGCCAGTAGCTCAATTGGGGGCGGCTATGGCTACACCTTC. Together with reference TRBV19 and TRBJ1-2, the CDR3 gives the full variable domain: DGGITQSPKYLFRKEGQNVTLSCEQNLNHDAMYWYRQDPGQGLRLIYYSQIVNDFQKGDIAEGYSVSREKKESFPLTVTSAQKNPTAFYLCASSSIGGGYGYTFGSGTRLTVV.

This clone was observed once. CDR3 DNA: TGTGCCAGCAGCGTAGCGAGGCCTTCGGATGGCTACACCTTC. Protein sequence: CASSVARPSDGYTF. The chain uses TRBV9 and TRBJ1-2; unclear D gene. Germline CDR1 reads SGDLS; CDR2 reads YYNGEE. CDR3 length equals 14 residues. The V gene lost 0 bases and the J gene lost 6 bases, with 12 bases spanning the gap.

DNA of the CDR3: TGTGCCAGCAGCCAAGATCCCCTTGAGGGATCTGGAAACACCATATATTTT. It encodes CASSQDPLEGSGNTIYF. The V call is TRBV4-2, the J call TRBJ1-3; the D is unclear. V was pared by 0 bases and J by 1 base, with 13 bases between. This CDR3 region has 17 residues. Per the germline V gene, CDR1 is LGHNA and CDR2 is YNFKEQ.

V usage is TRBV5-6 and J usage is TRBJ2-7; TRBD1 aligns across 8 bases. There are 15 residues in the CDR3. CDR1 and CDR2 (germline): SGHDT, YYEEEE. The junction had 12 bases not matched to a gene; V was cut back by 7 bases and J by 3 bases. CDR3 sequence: CASEDSGTGFYEQYF. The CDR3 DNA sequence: TGTGCCAGCGAAGATTCCGGGACAGGATTCTACGAGCAGTACTTC.

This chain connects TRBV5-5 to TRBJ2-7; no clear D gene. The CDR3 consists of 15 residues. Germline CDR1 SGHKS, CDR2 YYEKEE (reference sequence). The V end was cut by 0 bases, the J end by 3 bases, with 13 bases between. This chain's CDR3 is CASSLGLPTRYEQYF. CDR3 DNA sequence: TGTGCCAGCAGCTTGGGACTTCCGACCCGCTACGAGCAGTACTTC.

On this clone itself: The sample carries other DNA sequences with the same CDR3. The CDR3 reads CASSFGYEQYF. The DNA for the CDR3 is TGCGCCAGCAGCTTCGGCTACGAGCAGTACTTC. The rearrangement joins TRBV5-1 to TRBJ2-7; no firm D call. This CDR3 has 11 amino acids. The V gene's germline CDR1 is SGHRS and CDR2 YFSETQ. V gave up 2 bases and J gave up 3 bases, with 3 bases separating them.

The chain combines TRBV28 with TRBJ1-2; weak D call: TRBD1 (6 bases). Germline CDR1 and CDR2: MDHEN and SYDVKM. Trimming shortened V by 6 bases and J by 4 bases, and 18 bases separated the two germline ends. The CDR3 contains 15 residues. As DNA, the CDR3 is TGTGCCAGCAGATCCCAAACACGGACAGTCTATGGCTACACCTTC. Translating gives CASRSQTRTVYGYTF.

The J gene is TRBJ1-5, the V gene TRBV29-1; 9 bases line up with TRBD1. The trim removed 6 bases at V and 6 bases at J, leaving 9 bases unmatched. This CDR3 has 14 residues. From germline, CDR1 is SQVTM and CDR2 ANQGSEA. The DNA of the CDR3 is TGCAGCGTGATGGACAGGGGTATTGGTCAGCCCCAGCATTTT. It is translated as CSVMDRGIGQPQHF.

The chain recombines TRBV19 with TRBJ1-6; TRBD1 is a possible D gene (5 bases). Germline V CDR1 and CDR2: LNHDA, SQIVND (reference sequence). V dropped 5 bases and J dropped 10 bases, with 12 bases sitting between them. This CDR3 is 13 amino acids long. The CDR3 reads CASSREGNSPLHF. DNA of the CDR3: TGTGCCAGTAGTCGGGAGGGGAACTCACCCCTCCACTTT. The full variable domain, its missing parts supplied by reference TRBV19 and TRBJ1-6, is DGGITQSPKYLFRKEGQNVTLSCEQNLNHDAMYWYRQDPGQGLRLIYYSQIVNDFQKGDIAEGYSVSREKKESFPLTVTSAQKNPTAFYLCASSREGNSPLHFGNGTRLTVT.

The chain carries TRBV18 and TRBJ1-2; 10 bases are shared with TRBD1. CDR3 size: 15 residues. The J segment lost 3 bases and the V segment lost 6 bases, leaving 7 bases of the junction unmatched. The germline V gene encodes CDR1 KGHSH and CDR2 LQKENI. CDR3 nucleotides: TGTGCCAGCTCTCTTAGACAGGGGGCTGACTATGGCTACACCTTC. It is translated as CASSLRQGADYGYTF.

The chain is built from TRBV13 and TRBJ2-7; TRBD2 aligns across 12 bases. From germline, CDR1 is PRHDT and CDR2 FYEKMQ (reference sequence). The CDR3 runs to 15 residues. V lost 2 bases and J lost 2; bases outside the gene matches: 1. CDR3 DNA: TGTGCCAGCAGCTTACGACTAGCGGGGGCCTACGAGCAGTACTTC. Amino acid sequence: CASSLRLAGAYEQYF. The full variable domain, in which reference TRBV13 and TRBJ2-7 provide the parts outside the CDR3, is AAGVIQSPRHLIKEKRETATLKCYPIPRHDTVYWYQQGPGQDPQFLISFYEKMQSDKGSIPDRFSAQQFSDYHSELNMSSLELGDSALYFCASSLRLAGAYEQYFGPGTRLTVT.

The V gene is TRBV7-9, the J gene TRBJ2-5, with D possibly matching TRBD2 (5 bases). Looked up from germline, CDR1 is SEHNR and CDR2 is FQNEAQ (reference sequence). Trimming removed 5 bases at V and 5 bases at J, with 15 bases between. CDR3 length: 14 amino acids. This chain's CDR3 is CASSQWNGEETQYF. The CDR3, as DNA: TGTGCCAGCAGCCAATGGAACGGGGAGGAGACCCAGTACTTC.

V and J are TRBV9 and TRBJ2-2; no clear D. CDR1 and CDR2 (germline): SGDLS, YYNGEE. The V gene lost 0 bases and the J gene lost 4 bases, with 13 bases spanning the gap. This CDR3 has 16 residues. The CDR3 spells CASSVEQRRTTGELFF. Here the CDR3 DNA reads TGTGCCAGCAGCGTAGAACAGAGACGTACCACCGGGGAGCTGTTTTTT. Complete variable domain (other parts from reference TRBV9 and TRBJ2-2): DSGVTQTPKHLITATGQRVTLRCSPRSGDLSVYWYQQSLDQGLQFLIQYYNGEERAKGNILERFSAQQFPDLHSELNLSSLELGDSALYFCASSVEQRRTTGELFFGEGSRLTVL.